A selection of T cell receptor beta chains follows, all from one sample in a study of T cells in Graves' hyperthyroidism and ophthalmopathy. From the multiplex PCR reads, TCRdb called clonotypes with MiXCR, one entry per CDR3 protein. Found here are almost 350,000 distinct CDR3 sequences, approximately 18% of them singletons; the top ten hold roughly 15%. Sequences were obtained from blood. The receptors were sampled from a middle-aged woman with Graves' ophthalmopathy. The CDR3 runs from the conserved cysteine through the conserved F or W. Each record gives: CDR3 protein, CDR3 DNA, V gene, D gene, clone size, CDR3 length, J gene. The D gene is left open where the match is weak. Only some rows state a clone size, as once, few, many or a class for expanded clones.

CDR3: CASRTGASLMGELFF; DNA: TGTGCCAGCAGGACAGGGGCCTCTCTCATGGGGGAGCTGTTTTTT; V: TRBV6-1; D: TRBD1; size: many; length: 15; J: TRBJ2-2
CDR3: CAWNAGVKRRYTF; DNA: TGTGCCTGGAACGCAGGGGTTAAGCGACGCTACACCTTC; V: TRBV30; D: NA; size: NA; length: 13; J: TRBJ1-2
CDR3: CSAQTGRQTQYF; DNA: TGCAGTGCTCAAACAGGGAGGCAGACCCAGTACTTC; V: TRBV20-1; D: NA; size: many; length: 12; J: TRBJ2-5
CDR3: CSVLGTSGRLYEQYF; DNA: TGCAGCGTCCTAGGGACTAGCGGGAGACTGTACGAGCAGTACTTC; V: TRBV29-1; D: TRBD2; size: NA; length: 15; J: TRBJ2-7
CDR3: CASSFKAGVLQETQYF; DNA: TGTGCCAGCAGCTTCAAGGCAGGGGTTTTACAAGAGACCCAGTACTTC; V: TRBV5-6; D: NA; size: many; length: 16; J: TRBJ2-5
CDR3: CSARDSGQGYEQYF; DNA: TGCAGTGCTAGAGATTCGGGACAGGGGTACGAGCAGTACTTC; V: TRBV20-1; D: TRBD1; size: many; length: 14; J: TRBJ2-7
CDR3: CASSEVTVNQPQHF; DNA: TGTGCCAGCAGTGAAGTCACAGTCAATCAGCCCCAGCATTTT; V: TRBV2; D: NA; size: many; length: 14; J: TRBJ1-5
CDR3: CASSRGLAGDTGELFF; DNA: TGCGCCAGCAGCCGGGGCCTAGCGGGAGACACCGGGGAGCTGTTTTTT; V: TRBV4-1; D: TRBD2; size: many; length: 16; J: TRBJ2-2
CDR3: CASSRQGSVNTEAFF; DNA: TGTGCCAGCAGTAGGCAGGGGTCGGTGAACACTGAAGCTTTCTTT; V: TRBV6-1; D: NA; size: many; length: 15; J: TRBJ1-1
CDR3: CASSVELGYEQYF; DNA: TGTGCCAGCAGCGTAGAATTGGGATACGAGCAGTACTTC; V: TRBV9; D: NA; size: many; length: 13; J: TRBJ2-7
CDR3: CASSPGRDRNTEAFF; DNA: TGTGCCAGCTCACCAGGCCGGGACAGGAACACTGAAGCTTTCTTT; V: TRBV18; D: TRBD1; size: many; length: 15; J: TRBJ1-1
CDR3: CSAERGSGNTIYF; DNA: TGCAGTGCCGAGAGAGGGTCTGGAAACACCATATATTTT; V: TRBV20-1; D: NA; size: many; length: 13; J: TRBJ1-3
CDR3: CASSLVVTAYEQYF; DNA: TGTGCCAGCAGCTTAGTAGTTACAGCCTACGAGCAGTACTTC; V: TRBV13; D: NA; size: many; length: 14; J: TRBJ2-7
CDR3: CATGQGATKNIQYF; DNA: TGTGCCACGGGACAGGGGGCGACCAAAAACATTCAGTACTTC; V: TRBV6-9; D: TRBD1; size: NA; length: 14; J: TRBJ2-4
CDR3: CASSLTSGRFEGQYF; DNA: TGTGCCAGCAGTCTCACTAGCGGGAGATTCGAAGGGCAGTACTTC; V: TRBV27; D: TRBD2; size: many; length: 15; J: TRBJ2-7
CDR3: CSGFGTSGSTNEQYF; DNA: TGCAGCGGCTTTGGGACTAGCGGGAGTACAAACGAGCAGTACTTC; V: TRBV20-1; D: TRBD2; size: NA; length: 15; J: TRBJ2-7
CDR3: CASSIQGTAGYTF; DNA: TGTGCCAGCAGTATTCAGGGGACTGCTGGCTACACCTTC; V: TRBV27; D: NA; size: many; length: 13; J: TRBJ1-2
CDR3: CSAVTQTSYEQYF; DNA: TGCAGTGCTGTAACTCAAACTAGCTACGAGCAGTACTTC; V: TRBV20-1; D: NA; size: many; length: 13; J: TRBJ2-7
CDR3: CSARAGANYEQYF; DNA: TGCAGTGCTAGAGCCGGGGCGAACTACGAGCAGTACTTC; V: TRBV20-1; D: NA; size: NA; length: 13; J: TRBJ2-7
CDR3: CASSERGWMTEAFF; DNA: TGTGCCAGCAGTGAACGGGGTTGGATGACTGAAGCTTTCTTT; V: TRBV6-1; D: NA; size: NA; length: 14; J: TRBJ1-1
CDR3: CSAAGLAPSF; DNA: TGCAGTGCCGCCGGACTAGCGCCGAGCTTC; V: TRBV20-1; D: TRBD2; size: many; length: 10; J: TRBJ2-7
CDR3: CASSYSRSGSNEQYF; DNA: TGTGCCAGCAGTTACTCGAGAAGCGGGAGTAACGAGCAGTACTTC; V: TRBV6-5; D: TRBD2; size: NA; length: 15; J: TRBJ2-7
CDR3: CASSQPIRDANTEAFF; DNA: TGTGCCAGCAGCCAGCCTATAAGAGACGCGAACACTGAAGCTTTCTTT; V: TRBV4-2; D: NA; size: many; length: 16; J: TRBJ1-1
CDR3: CASGLGFPNTEAFF; DNA: TGTGCCAGCGGCCTGGGTTTCCCGAACACTGAAGCTTTCTTT; V: TRBV27; D: NA; size: many; length: 14; J: TRBJ1-1
CDR3: CASRTEGNTIYF; DNA: TGTGCCAGCCGCACGGAGGGAAACACCATATATTTT; V: TRBV6-5; D: NA; size: many; length: 12; J: TRBJ1-3
CDR3: CSVDKVQGANYGYTF; DNA: TGCAGCGTTGATAAGGTGCAGGGGGCCAACTATGGCTACACCTTC; V: TRBV29-1; D: TRBD1; size: many; length: 15; J: TRBJ1-2
CDR3: CASSQEGPTVF; DNA: TGCGCCAGCAGCCAAGAGGGACCAACGGTCTTC; V: TRBV4-1; D: NA; size: many; length: 11; J: TRBJ2-1
CDR3: CASSDTSASQETQYF; DNA: TGTGCCAGCAGCGATACTAGCGCCTCACAAGAGACCCAGTACTTC; V: TRBV3-1; D: TRBD2; size: many; length: 15; J: TRBJ2-5
CDR3: CASSSRGARETQYF; DNA: TGTGCCAGTAGTAGTCGGGGGGCTCGGGAGACCCAGTACTTC; V: TRBV19; D: NA; size: NA; length: 14; J: TRBJ2-5
CDR3: CSVDPQYTF; DNA: TGCAGCGTTGACCCCCAGTATACCTTC; V: TRBV29-1; D: NA; size: NA; length: 9; J: TRBJ1-2
CDR3: CASSSMTSGSPRETQYF; DNA: TGTGCCAGCAGTTCGATGACTAGCGGGTCGCCGCGAGAGACCCAGTACTTC; V: TRBV6-5; D: TRBD2; size: NA; length: 17; J: TRBJ2-5
CDR3: CASTLGGRSYEQYF; DNA: TGTGCCAGCACCCTCGGCGGGAGAAGCTACGAGCAGTACTTC; V: TRBV7-9; D: TRBD2; size: many; length: 14; J: TRBJ2-7
CDR3: CASSSGPQDEQYF; DNA: TGTGCCAGCAGCTCCGGACCCCAGGACGAGCAGTACTTC; V: TRBV7-2; D: NA; size: many; length: 13; J: TRBJ2-7
CDR3: CASSLGTATNSPLHF; DNA: TGTGCCAGCAGTCTAGGGACAGCGACTAATTCACCCCTCCACTTT; V: TRBV27; D: TRBD1; size: many; length: 15; J: TRBJ1-6
CDR3: CASSLTYRGGLNTEAFF; DNA: TGTGCCAGCAGCTTGACCTACCGCGGGGGTTTGAACACTGAAGCTTTCTTT; V: TRBV5-4; D: NA; size: many; length: 17; J: TRBJ1-1
CDR3: CASSLIRGNTEAFF; DNA: TGTGCCAGCAGTTTGATTCGGGGGAACACTGAAGCTTTCTTT; V: TRBV12-3/TRBV12-4; D: NA; size: many; length: 14; J: TRBJ1-1
CDR3: CASSLGRGGGDGTEAFF; DNA: TGTGCCAGCAGCTTAGGTCGCGGGGGCGGGGACGGCACTGAAGCTTTCTTT; V: TRBV11-2; D: NA; size: many; length: 17; J: TRBJ1-1
CDR3: CASHRGANYGYTF; DNA: TGTGCCTCCCACAGGGGTGCGAACTATGGCTACACCTTC; V: TRBV30; D: TRBD1; size: few; length: 13; J: TRBJ1-2
CDR3: CASSFGATNEKLFF; DNA: TGTGCCAGCAGTTTCGGGGCTACTAATGAAAAACTGTTTTTT; V: TRBV12-3/TRBV12-4; D: NA; size: few; length: 14; J: TRBJ1-4
CDR3: CASTFDRVGGYTF; DNA: TGTGCCAGTACCTTCGACAGGGTCGGGGGCTACACCTTC; V: TRBV19; D: TRBD1; size: once; length: 13; J: TRBJ1-2
CDR3: CAIGQGGFNQPQHF; DNA: TGTGCCATAGGACAGGGGGGATTCAATCAGCCCCAGCATTTT; V: TRBV28; D: TRBD1; size: many; length: 14; J: TRBJ1-5
CDR3: CASSVLLGQGAEAFF; DNA: TGTGCCAGTAGTGTGTTACTCGGACAGGGGGCTGAAGCTTTCTTT; V: TRBV19; D: TRBD1; size: many; length: 15; J: TRBJ1-1
CDR3: CASSLGSHTYEQYF; DNA: TGTGCCAGCAGCTTAGGATCGCATACCTACGAGCAGTACTTC; V: TRBV7-3; D: NA; size: many; length: 14; J: TRBJ2-7
CDR3: CASSLVLAPNTQYF; DNA: TGTGCCAGCAGCTTAGTACTAGCACCTAATACGCAGTATTTT; V: TRBV7-2; D: NA; size: many; length: 14; J: TRBJ2-3
CDR3: CSVEDGERPYEQYF; DNA: TGCAGCGTTGAAGACGGAGAACGCCCTTACGAGCAGTACTTC; V: TRBV29-1; D: NA; size: many; length: 14; J: TRBJ2-7
CDR3: CASSRTGRSETQYF; DNA: TGTGCCAGCAGCCGGACAGGGCGGTCAGAGACCCAGTACTTC; V: TRBV6-1; D: TRBD1; size: few; length: 14; J: TRBJ2-5
CDR3: CASSWTGMNTGELFF; DNA: TGCGCCAGCAGCTGGACAGGGATGAACACCGGGGAGCTGTTTTTT; V: TRBV5-1; D: TRBD1; size: many; length: 15; J: TRBJ2-2
CDR3: CASRRTGMNTEAFF; DNA: TGCGCCAGCAGACGGACAGGCATGAACACTGAAGCTTTCTTT; V: TRBV5-1; D: TRBD1; size: many; length: 14; J: TRBJ1-1
CDR3: CASSPGGKYGYTF; DNA: TGTGCCAGCAGTCCAGGGGGAAAATATGGCTACACCTTC; V: TRBV12-3/TRBV12-4; D: TRBD1; size: NA; length: 13; J: TRBJ1-2
CDR3: CASSSAYRTEAFF; DNA: TGCGCCAGCAGCTCGGCCTACAGAACTGAAGCTTTCTTT; V: TRBV5-1; D: NA; size: many; length: 13; J: TRBJ1-1
CDR3: CASSFNPGMNTEAFF; DNA: TGTGCCAGCAGCTTCAATCCGGGGATGAACACTGAAGCTTTCTTT; V: TRBV7-3; D: NA; size: once; length: 15; J: TRBJ1-1
CDR3: CASSSGQGILETQYF; DNA: TGTGCCAGCAGTTCAGGACAGGGCATTTTAGAGACCCAGTACTTC; V: TRBV6-2/TRBV6-3; D: TRBD1; size: many; length: 15; J: TRBJ2-5
CDR3: CASSSTGDSSYEQYF; DNA: TGTGCCAGCAGTTCCACGGGGGATAGCTCCTACGAGCAGTACTTC; V: TRBV6-5; D: NA; size: many; length: 15; J: TRBJ2-7
CDR3: CAWNQGADYGYTF; DNA: TGTGCCTGGAATCAGGGGGCGGACTATGGCTACACCTTC; V: TRBV30; D: TRBD1; size: many; length: 13; J: TRBJ1-2
CDR3: CASRTGTGFYEQYF; DNA: TGTGCCAGCAGAACCGGGACAGGATTCTACGAGCAGTACTTC; V: TRBV6-2/TRBV6-3; D: TRBD1; size: few; length: 14; J: TRBJ2-7
CDR3: CASSLGEVRRSYNEQFF; DNA: TGTGCCAGCAGCTTGGGTGAGGTCCGTCGCTCCTACAATGAGCAGTTCTTC; V: TRBV5-6; D: NA; size: many; length: 17; J: TRBJ2-1
CDR3: CASSEYRGRKVGYTF; DNA: TGTGCCAGCAGTGAGTACAGGGGGCGCAAGGTCGGCTACACCTTC; V: TRBV28; D: TRBD1; size: many; length: 15; J: TRBJ1-2